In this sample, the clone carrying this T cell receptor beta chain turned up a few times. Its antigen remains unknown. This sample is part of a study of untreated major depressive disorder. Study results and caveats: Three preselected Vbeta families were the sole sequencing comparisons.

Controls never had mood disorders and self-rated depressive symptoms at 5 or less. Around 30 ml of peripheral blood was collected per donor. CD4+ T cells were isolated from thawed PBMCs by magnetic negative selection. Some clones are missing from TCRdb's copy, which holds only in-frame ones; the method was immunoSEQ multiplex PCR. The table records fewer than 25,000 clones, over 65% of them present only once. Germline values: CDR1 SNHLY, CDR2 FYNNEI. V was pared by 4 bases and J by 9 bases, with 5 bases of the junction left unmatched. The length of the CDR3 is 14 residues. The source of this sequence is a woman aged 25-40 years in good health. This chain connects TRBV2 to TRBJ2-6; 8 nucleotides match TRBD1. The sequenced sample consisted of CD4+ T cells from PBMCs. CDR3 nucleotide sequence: TGTGCCAGCAGTGCCCGGACAGGGTACAACGTCCTGACTTTC. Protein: CASSARTGYNVLTF.